Included here is one T cell receptor (beta chain) sequence, with context. This record comes from a study of blood T cell repertoires in COVID-19. Study at large: Whether acute or convalescent, the COVID-19 samples came from the United States, Italy and Spain.

Losses at the gene ends were 8 bases for V and 2 bases for J; bases not matched to a gene: 5. Germline V lookup: CDR1 MNHEY, CDR2 SVGAGI. The CDR3 consists of 13 residues. TCRdb's table, derived via immunoSEQ multiplex PCR, lists solely in-frame clones and lacks some. The table has approximately 200,000 clones, about 86% seen once. This sequence joins TRBV6-5 and TRBJ1-2; 7 bases match TRBD1. The sample taken for sequencing was peripheral blood. This sequence originates from a young woman with active or convalescent COVID-19. Here the CDR3 DNA reads TGTGCCAGCGCGGTACAGGGGAACTATGGCTACACCTTC. This sequence encodes CASAVQGNYGYTF.